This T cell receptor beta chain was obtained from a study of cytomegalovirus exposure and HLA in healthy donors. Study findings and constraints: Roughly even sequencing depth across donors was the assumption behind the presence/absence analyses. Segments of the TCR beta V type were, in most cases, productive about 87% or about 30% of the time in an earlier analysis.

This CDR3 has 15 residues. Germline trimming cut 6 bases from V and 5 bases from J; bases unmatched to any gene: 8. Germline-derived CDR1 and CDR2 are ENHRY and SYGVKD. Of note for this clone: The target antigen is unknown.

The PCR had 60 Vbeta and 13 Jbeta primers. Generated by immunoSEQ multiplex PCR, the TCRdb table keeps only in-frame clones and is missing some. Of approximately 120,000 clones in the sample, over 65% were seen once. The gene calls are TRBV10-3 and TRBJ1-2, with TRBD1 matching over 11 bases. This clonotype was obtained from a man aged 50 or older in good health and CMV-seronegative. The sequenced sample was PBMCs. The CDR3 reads CAISTGTGGFYGYTF. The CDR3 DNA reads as TGTGCCATCAGCACCGGGACAGGGGGATTTTATGGCTACACCTTC.